These 30 T cell receptor beta chains were sequenced from one sample in a study of human T cells and chemical hapten exposure. TCRdb passed the RACE reads through MiXCR, listing each CDR3 protein once. The sample has 90,000 to 120,000 distinct CDR3 sequences, approximately 10% seen once. Documented time point: patch test 1, 2 weeks after DPC sensitization. Treatment meaning: therapeutic diphenylcyclopropenone sensitization with weekly scalp DPC. Sequencing used whole blood, obtained in connection with sensitization to the hapten diphenylcyclopropenone (DPC). The receptor set was obtained from a middle-aged woman with alopecia areata. Some clones in this sample may be carry-over from other donors' samples.

In this sample, this clonotype turned up many times. The chain uses TRBV20-1 and TRBJ2-5; the match to TRBD1 covers 8 bases. The CDR3 contains 14 residues. V shed 2 bases, J shed 5 bases, and the junction held 7 bases outside the gene matches. Germline V lookup: CDR1 DFQATT, CDR2 SNEGSKA (reference sequence). CDR3 in DNA: TGCAGTGCTAGAATGGGGACAGGAGGGGAGACCCAGTACTTC. It specifies CSARMGTGGETQYF.

This clonotype was found many times. J is TRBJ2-5 and V is TRBV20-1; 12 bases line up with TRBD1. Germline CDR1 is DFQATT and CDR2 is SNEGSKA (reference sequence). The CDR3 covers 17 residues. The V segment lost 4 bases and the J segment 3 bases; nucleotides outside the gene matches: 12. The CDR3 DNA follows: TGCAGTGCTACCCGCATGGGACAGGGGGCGCGAGAAGAGACCCAGTACTTC. Its protein is CSATRMGQGAREETQYF.

The V and J genes are TRBV7-6 and TRBJ1-2; TRBD1 matches 8 bases. The CDR3 contains 17 residues. V trimming: 5 bases; J trimming: 5 bases; junction bases outside the gene matches: 16. CDR1 is SGHVS and CDR2 is FNYEAQ in the germline V gene. The CDR3: CASSALTRGQDLYGYTF. CDR3 nucleotide sequence: TGTGCCAGCAGCGCCCTAACTAGGGGACAGGACTTATATGGCTACACCTTC.

This clonotype was seen at least ten times. The chain combines TRBV27 with TRBJ2-7; 7 bases map to TRBD2. The CDR3 is 12 residues long. Losses at the gene ends were 8 bases for V and 6 bases for J; bases not matched to a gene: 7. CDR1 is MNHEY and CDR2 is SMNVEV in the germline V gene (reference sequence). In nucleotides, the CDR3 is TGTGCCAGCTCCGGACTAGTGGGCGAGCAGTACTTC. Its translation: CASSGLVGEQYF.

This clonotype was observed many times. Here the CDR3 reads CASSPTFGEMANLQETQYF. The CDR3 region has the DNA TGTGCCAGCAGTCCCACGTTCGGGGAAATGGCAAACCTCCAAGAGACCCAGTACTTC. This rearrangement joins TRBV28 to TRBJ2-5; D is possibly TRBD2 (5 bases). The CDR3 has 19 residues. Trimming stripped 5 bases from V and 1 base from J, with 26 bases between. CDR1 is MDHEN and CDR2 is SYDVKM in the germline V gene.

This clonotype was detected only a few times. The V and J genes are TRBV29-1 and TRBJ2-7; tentatively, D is TRBD2 (6 bases). The germline CDR1 and CDR2 sequences are SQVTM and ANQGSEA. CDR3 length: 12 residues. Between the trimmed V and J ends, which lost 4 bases and 6 bases, there was a span of 13 bases. CDR3 nucleotide sequence: TGCAGCGTTGGCCGGCCCGGGGGCGAGCAGTACTTC. Its translation is CSVGRPGGEQYF.

This clonotype was counted a few times. The rearrangement links TRBV12-2 to TRBJ1-1; TRBD1 reflects the table's D call only, with no check against the DNA. TRBV12-2 is a pseudogene locus. This CDR3 has 14 residues. The chain's CDR3 is CASRLARGSTKAFF. CDR3 nucleotide sequence: TGTGCAAGTCGCTTAGCCCGGGGCAGTACGAAAGCTTTCTTT.

The genes are TRBV29-1 and TRBJ1-2; D is uncertain. Germline assignment: CDR1 SQVTM and CDR2 ANQGSEA. V was cut by 8 bases and J by 0 bases, with 10 bases left in between. The CDR3 runs 12 residues. This CDR3 is CSITESNYGYTF. The CDR3 DNA reads as TGCAGCATCACAGAGTCTAACTATGGCTACACCTTC.

This sequence joins TRBV27 and TRBJ2-1; D possibly uses TRBD1 or TRBD2 (7 bases each). Trimming pared 6 bases from V and 6 bases from J, leaving 18 bases between. Germline V gene data show CDR1 as MNHEY and CDR2 as SMNVEV (reference sequence). There are 15 residues in the CDR3. This CDR3 is CASRVAGKGANEQFF. In DNA, the CDR3 is TGTGCCAGCAGGGTAGCGGGTAAGGGGGCCAATGAGCAGTTCTTC.

The table lists this clonotype with a few counts. The chain combines TRBV29-1 with TRBJ1-1; D unclear. With 7 bases removed from V and 2 bases from J, the gap between germline ends came to 5 bases. This CDR3 spans 10 amino acids. Germline lookup yields CDR1 SQVTM and CDR2 ANQGSEA. The CDR3 sequence: CSAGNTEAFF. Written as DNA, the CDR3 is TGCAGCGCGGGAAACACTGAAGCTTTCTTT.

The chain employs TRBV29-1 and TRBJ2-1; D gene ambiguous. The CDR3 runs to 10 residues. V lost 6 bases and J 5 bases, leaving 5 bases between the germline ends. Looked up from germline, CDR1 is SQVTM and CDR2 is ANQGSEA. The CDR3 DNA sequence: TGCAGCGTCCGAAACAATGAGCAGTTCTTC. It encodes CSVRNNEQFF.

The rearrangement uses TRBV5-1 and TRBJ2-4, with TRBD2 matching 13 bases. V dropped 4 bases and J dropped 9; count of bases not matched to a gene: 7. The germline V gene has CDR1 SGHRS and CDR2 YFSETQ. The length of the CDR3 is 15 residues. CDR3 DNA sequence: TGCGCCAGCAGCACGGGACTAGCGGGGCTACGCATTCAGTACTTC. Translated: CASSTGLAGLRIQYF.

The sample holds many counts of this clonotype. V usage is TRBV20-1 and J usage is TRBJ2-2; 8 nucleotides agree with TRBD1. Germline CDR1 is DFQATT and CDR2 is SNEGSKA (reference sequence). The CDR3 is 17 residues long. V trimming: 6 bases; J trimming: 4 bases; junction bases outside the gene matches: 16. This chain's CDR3 is CSANGRLGTGRTGELFF. CDR3 nucleotides: TGCAGTGCCAATGGGAGGTTGGGGACAGGACGCACCGGGGAGCTGTTTTTT.

V and J are TRBV3-1 and TRBJ1-1; D is unresolved. This CDR3 has 14 residues. Trimming took 1 base from V and 5 from J, leaving 11 bases between them. CDR1 is LGHDT and CDR2 is YNNKEL in the germline V gene (reference sequence). The CDR3 sequence is CASSQGSGRTEAFF. The DNA of the CDR3 is TGTGCCAGCAGCCAAGGATCGGGGAGAACTGAAGCTTTCTTT. The full variable domain, with the rest looked up from reference TRBV3-1 and TRBJ1-1, is DTAVSQTPKYLVTQMGNDKSIKCEQNLGHDTMYWYKQDSKKFLKIMFSYNNKELIINETVPNRFSPKSPDKAHLNLHINSLELGDSAVYFCASSQGSGRTEAFFGQGTRLTVV.

There are a few counts of this clonotype. CDR3 DNA sequence: TGTGCCAGCAGCTTAGTGGGGACGGCTAGCACAGATACGCAGTATTTT. It translates to CASSLVGTASTDTQYF. The chain carries TRBV7-2 and TRBJ2-3, with D tentatively TRBD1 or TRBD2 (5 bases each). The CDR3 is made up of 16 amino acids. Trimming removed 1 base at V and 0 bases at J, with 11 bases between. The germline gives CDR1 SGHTA, CDR2 FQGNSA. Drawing the rest from reference TRBV7-2 and TRBJ2-3, the complete variable domain is GAGVSQSPSNKVTEKGKDVELRCDPISGHTALYWYRQSLGQGLEFLIYFQGNSAPDKSGLPSDRFSAERTGGSVSTLTIQRTQQEDSAVYLCASSLVGTASTDTQYFGPGTRLTVL.

This clonotype occurred many times. V usage is TRBV15 and J usage is TRBJ1-1; D unresolved. V dropped 3 bases and J dropped 6 bases, with 8 bases sitting between them. The CDR3 consists of 12 residues. Germline V CDR1 and CDR2: LNHNV, YYDKDF (reference sequence). CDR3 sequence: CATSRRTAEAFF. DNA of the CDR3: TGTGCCACCAGCAGGCGGACCGCTGAAGCTTTCTTT.

The chain is built from TRBV20-1 and TRBJ2-7; D not resolved. From germline, CDR1 is DFQATT and CDR2 SNEGSKA (reference sequence). The CDR3 is made up of 13 amino acids. Trimming removed 2 bases from V and 2 bases from J, with 10 bases in between. CDR3 sequence: CSARLVSPYEQYF. CDR3 DNA: TGCAGTGCTAGACTGGTCAGCCCCTACGAGCAGTACTTC.

The CDR3 DNA reads as TGTGCCAGCAGTGAGGTATCCCCTAGCGTTTACTCCTACAATGAGCAGTTCTTC. Protein sequence: CASSEVSPSVYSYNEQFF. The chain carries TRBV6-1 and TRBJ2-1, with TRBD2 as a possible D gene (6 bases). V was cut by 3 bases and J by 0 bases, with 18 bases left in between. The CDR3 contains 18 residues. Per the germline V gene, CDR1 is MNHNS and CDR2 is SASEGT.

This clonotype was observed at least ten times. This chain uses TRBV7-9 with TRBJ2-1; 9 positions agree with TRBD1. V dropped 5 bases and J dropped 5; count of bases not matched to a gene: 10. Germline CDR1 is SEHNR and CDR2 is FQNEAQ (reference sequence). The CDR3 has 16 residues. The DNA for the CDR3 is TGTGCCAGCAGCCTTACAGGGGGCGCAGGGAACAATGAGCAGTTCTTC. It encodes CASSLTGGAGNNEQFF.

The CDR3 DNA sequence: TGTGCCAGCAGCTTGGGAGCCCCGGAGCCTGAAGCTTTCTTT. It encodes CASSLGAPEPEAFF. The chain uses TRBV5-8 and TRBJ1-1; unclear D gene. Looked up from germline, CDR1 is SGHTS and CDR2 is YDEGEE. V was clipped by 0 bases and J by 6 bases, with 12 bases between them. CDR3 size: 14 residues.

This clonotype was detected many times. CDR3 DNA sequence: TGCAGTGCTAGACTAGCGGGGGTGGTCTCCAATGAGCAGTTCTTC. Protein sequence: CSARLAGVVSNEQFF. The chain carries TRBV20-1 and TRBJ2-1; 10 nucleotides line up with TRBD2. With 2 bases clipped from V and 6 bases from J, the junction kept 7 bases outside the gene matches. Germline loops: CDR1 DFQATT, CDR2 SNEGSKA (reference sequence). CDR3 size: 15 residues.

This clonotype was recorded at least ten times. The rearrangement joins TRBV7-6 to TRBJ1-4; 7 nucleotides agree with TRBD1. This CDR3 is built from 15 residues. Germline CDR1 reads SGHVS; CDR2 reads FNYEAQ. The trim removed 2 bases at V and 5 bases at J, leaving 5 bases unmatched. The CDR3 DNA reads TGTGCCAGCAGCTTATGGGGACAGAGGAATGAAAAACTGTTTTTT. Its translation is CASSLWGQRNEKLFF.

The rearrangement uses TRBV10-3 and TRBJ2-3, with 8 bases identical to TRBD2. The V gene's germline CDR1 is ENHRY and CDR2 SYGVKD. CDR3 length: 19 amino acids. The V gene end was trimmed by 2 bases and the J gene end by 3 bases; junction bases not matched to a gene: 16. CDR3: CAISETWRSGSLRTDTQYF. CDR3 nucleotides: TGTGCCATCAGTGAGACGTGGAGGAGCGGGAGTCTGAGGACAGATACGCAGTATTTT.

This clonotype was seen many times. This chain joins TRBV20-1 and TRBJ2-7; 10 nucleotides agree with TRBD2. Germline V gene sequence: CDR1 DFQATT, CDR2 SNEGSKA (reference sequence). The CDR3 is 15 amino acids. Losses at the gene ends were 5 bases for V and 0 bases for J; bases not matched to a gene: 7. In DNA form, the CDR3 reads TGCAGTGCTCCCTTTAGCGGGGGGCCCTCCTACGAGCAGTACTTC. It encodes CSAPFSGGPSYEQYF.

This clonotype has a count of ten or more. The rearrangement joins TRBV12-5 to TRBJ2-5, with 10 bases matching TRBD1. V lost 0 bases and J lost 9; bases outside the gene matches: 1. Per germline, CDR1 LGHNT and CDR2 FRNRAP. The CDR3 has 13 residues. The CDR3 DNA follows: TGTGCTAGTGGTTTGGTCGGACAGGGGGCCCAGTACTTC. Amino acids: CASGLVGQGAQYF.

The chain links TRBV5-4 to TRBJ2-1; D is perhaps TRBD1 (6 bases). V was pared by 0 bases and J by 12 bases, with 13 bases between. Germline values: CDR1 SGHNT, CDR2 YYREEE (reference sequence). The CDR3 loop spans 13 amino acids. CDR3 in DNA: TGTGCCAGCAGCTTGGCTACACAGGGTGGGCAGTTCTTC. Protein: CASSLATQGGQFF. Variable domain in full (rest from reference TRBV5-4 and TRBJ2-1): ETGVTQSPTHLIKTRGQQVTLRCSSQSGHNTVSWYQQALGQGPQFIFQYYREEENGRGNFPPRFSGLQFPNYSSELNVNALELDDSALYLCASSLATQGGQFFGPGTRLTVL.

V is TRBV9 and J is TRBJ2-1, with TRBD2 identical over 9 bases. The CDR3 totals 15 residues. CDR1 is SGDLS and CDR2 is YYNGEE in the germline V gene. The V and J ends lost 4 bases and 7 bases, in that order; junction bases with no gene match: 9. CDR3: CASSPTSGSLNEQFF. The CDR3 DNA follows: TGTGCCAGCAGCCCAACTAGCGGGTCTTTGAATGAGCAGTTCTTC.

This clonotype appeared a few times. The rearrangement uses TRBV20-1 and TRBJ1-2; TRBD1 matches 9 bases. The CDR3 is 14 residues long. CDR1 DFQATT and CDR2 SNEGSKA come from the germline V gene (reference sequence). Unmatched junction bases numbered 7, after V lost 4 bases and J lost 4 bases. The CDR3 sequence: CSATGTGYSYGYTF. The CDR3 nucleotides read TGCAGTGCTACCGGGACAGGGTACAGCTATGGCTACACCTTC.

The rearrangement links TRBV6-2 or TRBV6-3 to TRBJ2-4; maybe TRBD1 (6 bases). The CDR3 contains 13 residues. Per germline, CDR1 MNHEY and CDR2 SVGEGT. Trimming removed 2 bases from V and 8 bases from J, with 10 bases in between. In nucleotides, the CDR3 is TGTGCCAGCAGTTACGAAGGGGGATACATTCAGTACTTC. This sequence encodes CASSYEGGYIQYF.

This clonotype appeared many times. J is TRBJ1-6 and V is TRBV7-8, with D perhaps matching TRBD1 (5 bases). CDR1 is SGHVS and CDR2 is FQNEAQ in the germline V gene. V gave up 5 bases and J gave up 0 bases, with 23 bases separating them. The CDR3 has 20 residues. The CDR3 nucleotides are TGTGCCAGCAGCCCCCGCCTGAATAGACAGACCAGCTCCTATAATTCACCCCTCCACTTT. Translating it yields CASSPRLNRQTSSYNSPLHF.